Following are 32 T cell receptor beta chains from one sample sequenced in a study of cytomegalovirus exposure and HLA in healthy donors. Vbeta (60) and Jbeta (13) primers were used in the PCR. Profiling relied on immunoSEQ multiplex PCR, and the TCRdb table lists in-frame clones only, not all of them. Here the sample spans 94,000 or so clones, about three quarters being singletons. Sequencing was performed on PBMCs. These receptor sequences come from a man aged 60 to 75 in good health and CMV-seronegative.

The sample holds a few counts of this clone. The chain recombines TRBV7-2 with TRBJ2-7, with a possible D match to TRBD1 (6 bases). Germline CDR1 SGHTA, CDR2 FQGNSA. V dropped 5 bases and J dropped 3 bases, with 11 bases sitting between them. The CDR3 runs 13 residues. The CDR3 DNA is TGTGCCAGCAGCCCGGGACAAGGCTACGAGCAGTACTTC. As protein: CASSPGQGYEQYF.

This clone was recorded a few times. The chain couples TRBV19 to TRBJ1-1, with D hard to call. Germline V CDR1 and CDR2: LNHDA, SQIVND (reference sequence). CDR3 length: 12 amino acids. V was pared by 6 bases and J by 0 bases, with 5 bases between. CDR3: CASRTLNTEAFF. CDR3 nucleotide sequence: TGTGCCAGTAGAACATTGAACACTGAAGCTTTCTTT.

There are a few counts of this clone. This chain joins TRBV6-1 and TRBJ1-5; D perhaps matches TRBD1 (6 bases). The germline V gene encodes CDR1 MNHNS and CDR2 SASEGT. This CDR3 region has 14 residues. V lost 5 bases and J lost 7, with 15 bases in between. The CDR3 nucleotides are TGTGCCAGCAGTAAAAGGGCAGGGGACCAGCCCCAGCATTTT. It translates to CASSKRAGDQPQHF.

The chain uses TRBV6-6 and TRBJ1-1; 8 positions agree with TRBD1. Germline values: CDR1 MNHNY, CDR2 SVGAGI (reference sequence). The CDR3 extends over 14 amino acids. V was clipped by 4 bases and J by 1 base; unmatched bases: 2. DNA of the CDR3: TGTGCCAGCAGTTCGACAGGGGAGAACACTGAAGCTTTCTTT. Residues: CASSSTGENTEAFF.

This chain uses TRBV27 with TRBJ1-1, with no clear D. Trimming took off 3 bases at V and 4 bases at J, with 15 bases between the two ends. This CDR3 spans 15 amino acids. Germline V gene data show CDR1 as MNHEY and CDR2 as SMNVEV (reference sequence). The CDR3 loop reads CASSFHGLEGTEAFF. The CDR3 bases are TGTGCCAGCAGTTTTCACGGGTTGGAGGGCACTGAAGCTTTCTTT.

This chain connects TRBV19 to TRBJ2-7; D is unclear. Looked up from germline, CDR1 is LNHDA and CDR2 is SQIVND (reference sequence). V lost 4 bases to trimming and J lost 3 bases, with 10 bases between them. The CDR3 has 13 residues. This chain's CDR3 is CASSNNRGYEQYF. In DNA form, the CDR3 reads TGTGCCAGTAGTAACAACCGAGGCTACGAGCAGTACTTC. Based on the CDR3 plus reference TRBV19 and TRBJ2-7, the full variable domain is DGGITQSPKYLFRKEGQNVTLSCEQNLNHDAMYWYRQDPGQGLRLIYYSQIVNDFQKGDIAEGYSVSREKKESFPLTVTSAQKNPTAFYLCASSNNRGYEQYFGPGTRLTVT.

The chain uses TRBV7-8 and TRBJ2-3, with TRBD1 as a possible D gene (5 bases). V dropped 1 base and J dropped 9 bases, with 14 bases sitting between them. Per the germline V gene, CDR1 is SGHVS and CDR2 is FQNEAQ. The CDR3 is 14 residues long. The DNA of the CDR3 is TGTGCCAGCAGCTTAGGAGGACAACTGAGGACGCAGTATTTT. Protein: CASSLGGQLRTQYF.

The CDR3 sequence is CASSLTTRAGGPDTQYF. Here the CDR3 DNA reads TGTGCCAGCAGCTTAACCACCCGGGCGGGAGGGCCAGATACGCAGTATTTT. This chain joins TRBV5-4 and TRBJ2-3, with 9 positions matching TRBD2. V lost 2 bases, J lost 4 bases, and 11 bases stayed unmatched. This CDR3 has 17 residues. Germline CDR1 SGHNT, CDR2 YYREEE (reference sequence).

This clone has just a few counts. The rearrangement uses TRBV7-2 and TRBJ1-1; 7 positions agree with TRBD1. V was clipped by 3 bases and J by 4 bases; unmatched bases: 5. Germline V gene sequence: CDR1 SGHTA, CDR2 FQGNSA. CDR3 size: 14 residues. The CDR3 coding sequence is TGTGCCAGCAGCTTGGGACAGCCAGGCACTGAAGCTTTCTTT. Protein: CASSLGQPGTEAFF.

The chain has TRBV19 and TRBJ1-1; TRBD1 agrees at 9 bases. Unmatched junction bases numbered 8, after V lost 6 bases and J lost 3 bases. The CDR3 is 15 amino acids. Germline V gives CDR1 LNHDA, CDR2 SQIVND (reference sequence). The CDR3 protein is CASRTRTGGHTEAFF. The CDR3 DNA is TGTGCCAGTAGAACCCGAACAGGGGGCCACACTGAAGCTTTCTTT.

The chain couples TRBV7-7 to TRBJ2-5, with 12 nucleotides matching TRBD2. With 3 bases clipped from V and 5 bases from J, the junction kept 4 bases outside the gene matches. Germline CDR1 is SSHAT and CDR2 is FNYEAQ (reference sequence). This CDR3 is 15 amino acids long. The CDR3 region is CASSLETSGSETQYF. The CDR3 bases are TGTGCCAGCAGCTTGGAGACTAGCGGGAGCGAGACCCAGTACTTC.

This chain links TRBV7-2 with TRBJ2-7, with 7 bases fitting TRBD2. The CDR3 loop spans 18 amino acids. CDR1 is SGHTA and CDR2 is FQGNSA in the germline V gene. V was pared by 5 bases and J by 0 bases, with 16 bases of the junction left unmatched. The CDR3 protein is CASSDGWGTTWSSYEQYF. CDR3 in DNA: TGTGCCAGCAGCGACGGGTGGGGGACTACCTGGAGCTCCTACGAGCAGTACTTC.

For the CDR3, the DNA is TGTGCCAGCAGTGTCCGGGGGGAGGGCGTCGAGCAGTACTTC. Translated: CASSVRGEGVEQYF. The rearrangement links TRBV6-1 to TRBJ2-7, with 7 positions matching TRBD2. CDR1 and CDR2 (germline): MNHNS, SASEGT. V lost 4 bases to trimming and J lost 6 bases; unmatched junction nucleotides: 9. This CDR3 spans 14 amino acids.

The sample holds a few counts of this clone. The chain employs TRBV7-9 and TRBJ2-7; the D gene is possibly TRBD2 (6 bases). The germline V gene has CDR1 SEHNR and CDR2 FQNEAQ (reference sequence). The CDR3 is 14 amino acids. With 5 bases removed from V and 7 bases from J, the gap between germline ends came to 18 bases. CDR3 coding DNA: TGTGCCAGCAGCCGGACTATATTTCCTAGGGAGCAGTACTTC. Translated: CASSRTIFPREQYF.

The J gene is TRBJ1-2, the V gene TRBV18; 7 bases agree with TRBD1. This CDR3 is 15 amino acids long. CDR1 and CDR2 (germline): KGHSH, LQKENI. Trimming cost V 2 bases and J 4 bases; bases outside gene matches: 7. CDR3 sequence: CASSPAGQTFYGYTF. The CDR3 DNA is TGTGCCAGCTCACCAGCGGGACAGACGTTCTATGGCTACACCTTC.

The chain is built from TRBV4-1 and TRBJ2-7; 8 nucleotides align to TRBD2. V shed 0 bases and J 3 bases; nucleotides not matched to a gene: 7. Looked up from germline, CDR1 is MGHRA and CDR2 is YSYEKL. The CDR3 length is 16 residues. CDR3 nucleotides: TGCGCCAGCAGCCAAGAGAACGTAGCGGGGAACTACGAGCAGTACTTC. It specifies CASSQENVAGNYEQYF.

The chain is built from TRBV5-4 and TRBJ2-5; possible D gene TRBD1, 6 bases. Germline V gene sequence: CDR1 SGHNT, CDR2 YYREEE (reference sequence). CDR3 length equals 13 residues. Trimming took off 7 bases at V and 5 bases at J, with 15 bases between the two ends. The CDR3 loop is CASYSRGEETQYF. The CDR3 coding sequence is TGTGCCAGCTATAGCAGGGGAGAGGAGACCCAGTACTTC.

In this sample, this clone turned up once. This chain uses TRBV4-3 with TRBJ2-2, with no clear D. The CDR3 runs to 12 residues. Trimming cost V 4 bases and J 6 bases, with 6 bases left between them. Germline assignment: CDR1 LGHNA and CDR2 YSLEER. CDR3 nucleotide sequence: TGCGCCAGCAGCCCCCTTGCCGGGGAGCTGTTTTTT. As protein: CASSPLAGELFF.

The sample holds a few counts of this clone. The genes are TRBV6-1 and TRBJ1-1, with TRBD1 as a possible D gene (5 bases). Trimming left V 1 base short and J 7 bases short, with 16 bases between. Germline assignment: CDR1 MNHNS and CDR2 SASEGT. CDR3 size: 15 residues. CDR3 protein: CASSEVGVGQGEAFF. The CDR3 DNA follows: TGTGCCAGCAGTGAAGTAGGGGTTGGACAAGGTGAAGCTTTCTTT.

This sequence joins TRBV7-8 and TRBJ1-4, with D possibly TRBD1 on 5 matching bases. The CDR3 is 15 amino acids. CDR1 is SGHVS and CDR2 is FQNEAQ in the germline V gene. The ends were cut back, 5 bases at V and 5 bases at J, with 15 bases in the middle. CDR3 sequence (DNA): TGTGCCAGCAGCCGGGGGTGGGGCGGGAATGAAAAACTGTTTTTT. Protein sequence: CASSRGWGGNEKLFF.

The V gene is TRBV29-1, the J gene TRBJ2-3, with D uncertain. There are 13 residues in the CDR3. V was clipped by 0 bases and J by 1 base, with 5 bases between them. The germline gives CDR1 SQVTM, CDR2 ANQGSEA. The CDR3 loop reads CSVEDVGTDTQYF. CDR3 coding DNA: TGCAGCGTTGAAGATGTAGGCACAGATACGCAGTATTTT.

The chain employs TRBV5-4 and TRBJ2-1; maybe TRBD2 (6 bases). Deletions cut 2 bases from V and 8 bases from J, with 17 bases between. Germline CDR1 is SGHNT and CDR2 is YYREEE (reference sequence). There are 15 residues in the CDR3. Written as DNA, the CDR3 is TGTGCCAGCAGCTTTAGCGGAACTGAACGGTATGAGCAGTTCTTC. It translates to CASSFSGTERYEQFF.

This rearrangement joins TRBV28 to TRBJ1-1, with D hard to call. Trimming removed 8 bases from V and 4 bases from J, with 5 bases in between. The germline V gene encodes CDR1 MDHEN and CDR2 SYDVKM. CDR3 size: 10 residues. CDR3 DNA sequence: TGTGCCAGCGCGGGCACTGAAGCTTTCTTT. Amino acid sequence: CASAGTEAFF.

This chain connects TRBV5-1 to TRBJ2-1, with a possible D match to TRBD2 (6 bases). V dropped 3 bases and J dropped 0 bases, with 13 bases sitting between them. The CDR3 runs 16 residues. CDR1 and CDR2 from the germline V gene are SGHRS and YFSETQ. The CDR3 sequence is CASSSSSADSYNEQFF. The CDR3 DNA is TGCGCCAGCAGCTCTTCTAGCGCCGACTCCTACAATGAGCAGTTCTTC.

V gene TRBV11-3 combines with J gene TRBJ2-1; TRBD2 might be the D (5 bases). V was pared by 1 base and J by 1 base, with 8 bases between. The CDR3 runs to 15 residues. Per germline, CDR1 SGHNT and CDR2 YENEEA. The CDR3 sequence is CASSLGGASYNEQFF. CDR3 nucleotide sequence: TGTGCCAGCAGCTTAGGGGGAGCTTCCTACAATGAGCAGTTCTTC.

The chain uses TRBV5-1 and TRBJ1-1; D unresolved. The germline V gene has CDR1 SGHRS and CDR2 YFSETQ. The CDR3 covers 14 residues. V was clipped by 2 bases and J by 1 base, with 9 bases between them. CDR3 residues: CASSFEGPNTEAFF. The CDR3 region has the DNA TGCGCCAGCAGCTTTGAGGGCCCGAACACTGAAGCTTTCTTT.

This clone was seen once. The rearrangement links TRBV7-2 to TRBJ2-1; perhaps TRBD2 as D (6 bases). The ends were cut back, 6 bases at V and 6 bases at J, with 18 bases in the middle. Germline CDR1 reads SGHTA; CDR2 reads FQGNSA. CDR3 length: 15 amino acids. CDR3 sequence: CASRRGGGEVNEQFF. The CDR3 DNA is TGTGCCAGCAGGCGGGGCGGCGGGGAGGTCAATGAGCAGTTCTTC.

The gene calls are TRBV6-1 and TRBJ2-3; no reliable D call. The CDR3 has 13 amino acids. Germline CDR1 reads MNHNS; CDR2 reads SASEGT. The V end was cut by 1 base, the J end by 3 bases, with 5 bases between. CDR3 in DNA: TGTGCCAGCAGTGAAGTCCGGACAGATACGCAGTATTTT. It yields the protein CASSEVRTDTQYF.

A few counts support this clone. The J gene is TRBJ1-4, the V gene TRBV6-6; D gene unclear. The CDR3 has 15 amino acids. V lost 0 bases and J 4 bases, leaving 9 bases between the germline ends. Germline V gene data show CDR1 as MNHNY and CDR2 as SVGAGI (reference sequence). The CDR3, as DNA: TGTGCCAGCAGTTACTCGAGCCCCCTTAATGAAAAACTGTTTTTT. Its protein is CASSYSSPLNEKLFF.

This clone appeared a few times. The chain recombines TRBV5-1 with TRBJ1-4; 10 bases line up with TRBD1. The CDR3 is 14 residues long. Germline loops: CDR1 SGHRS, CDR2 YFSETQ. V trimming: 6 bases; J trimming: 6 bases; junction bases outside the gene matches: 5. The chain's CDR3 is CASTGGTGDEKLFF. The CDR3 nucleotides are TGCGCCAGCACCGGGGGGACAGGGGATGAAAAACTGTTTTTT.

For the CDR3, the DNA is TGTGCCAGCAGCCCCCCTCTAGCGGGAGGAAGGAATGAGCAGTTCTTC. Amino acids: CASSPPLAGGRNEQFF. The V gene is TRBV13, the J gene TRBJ2-1; 11 positions match TRBD2. With 5 bases clipped from V and 7 bases from J, the junction kept 10 bases outside the gene matches. CDR1 and CDR2 from the germline V gene are PRHDT and FYEKMQ (reference sequence). The CDR3 consists of 16 residues.

The chain couples TRBV5-6 to TRBJ2-5, with D tentatively TRBD2 (5 bases). The CDR3 loop spans 16 amino acids. Germline CDR1 and CDR2: SGHDT and YYEEEE. V was pared by 1 base and J by 7 bases, with 20 bases between. The CDR3 loop is CASSLLNRDPMGTQYF. The CDR3, as DNA: TGTGCCAGCAGCTTGCTGAACCGGGATCCTATGGGGACCCAGTACTTC.